Listed below are T cell receptor beta chains from one sample, sequenced in a study of CD8+CD57+ T cells in acquired aplastic anemia. MiXCR was run by TCRdb on the reads, yielding one entry per CDR3 protein. Altogether about 200,000 distinct CDR3 sequences are present, over 55% being singletons, with the ten largest covering about 60%. The sequenced material came from sorted CD4+, CD8+, or CD8+CD57+ T cells (not recorded which) from PBMCs. The receptors originated from a human donor with aplastic anemia. Each CDR3 is given with its conserved first and last residue. The D gene is left open where the match is weak. Where a row states a size, it is once, few, many or the class of an expanded clone; other rows omit it.

cdr3_nt | cdr3_aa | clone_size | j_call | d_call | v_call
TGCGCCAGCAGCCACCTAAGCGGGAGGGAGACCTACGAGCAGTACTTC | CASSHLSGRETYEQYF | - | TRBJ2-7 | TRBD2 | TRBV4-1
TGTGCCAGCACGAGGGACAGTGTCATGAACACTGAAGCTTTCTTT | CASTRDSVMNTEAFF | - | TRBJ1-1 | TRBD1 | TRBV6-5
TGTGCCAGCAGTTATTACGGCGAAACCAATTCACCCCTCCACTTT | CASSYYGETNSPLHF | - | TRBJ1-6 | - | TRBV6-5
TGTGCCAGCAGCGTAGGGGGTCATAATTCACCCCTCCACTTT | CASSVGGHNSPLHF | - | TRBJ1-6 | - | TRBV9
TGTGCTAGCAGCTTAAGCGTCGGATCCGAGCAGTACTTC | CASSLSVGSEQYF | - | TRBJ2-7 | - | TRBV7-7
TGTGCCAGTAGTACCGACAGCACTGGGGCCAACGTCCTGACTTTC | CASSTDSTGANVLTF | many | TRBJ2-6 | - | TRBV19
TGTGCCAGCTCGGGAGAAGTGGCCTACGAGCAGTACTTC | CASSGEVAYEQYF | once | TRBJ2-7 | - | TRBV7-9
TGTGCCAGCAGTGGTAGTGAGCAAAAACTGTTTTTT | CASSGSEQKLFF | - | TRBJ1-4 | - | TRBV2
TGCGCCAGCAGCCAAGAGGGGCGGGAGCTGTTTTTT | CASSQEGRELFF | - | TRBJ2-2 | - | TRBV4-1
TGTGCCAGCAGCCTCGACCAGGCTTCCGTCCACTTT | CASSLDQASVHF | - | TRBJ1-6 | - | TRBV11-3
TGTGCCAGCAGCCTAGACTTAACGGGGATCCCTCTCTACGAGCAGTACTTC | CASSLDLTGIPLYEQYF | few | TRBJ2-7 | - | TRBV7-9
TGCAGCGTTGGGGTAATTAGGACTAGCGGGAGGGTACCTATCTACAATGAGCAGTTCTTC | CSVGVIRTSGRVPIYNEQFF | - | TRBJ2-1 | TRBD2 | TRBV29-1
TGTGCCAGCAGCCCAGGGACAGGGAACAATGGCTACACCTTC | CASSPGTGNNGYTF | - | TRBJ1-2 | TRBD1 | TRBV7-3
TGCAGTGCTCACGGACAGGGGCAGGGTGGGGCCAACGTCCTGACTTTC | CSAHGQGQGGANVLTF | - | TRBJ2-6 | TRBD1 | TRBV20-1
TGCAGTGCTAGAGATTTCGGGCAGGGGGCTAACGAGCAGTACTTC | CSARDFGQGANEQYF | - | TRBJ2-7 | TRBD1 | TRBV20-1
TGTGCCAGCAGCCGGGGCAGGGTCTCCTACGAGCAGTACTTC | CASSRGRVSYEQYF | - | TRBJ2-7 | - | TRBV5-5
TGTGCCAGCAGTGAAGGGTACAGTATGAACACTGAAGCTTTCTTT | CASSEGYSMNTEAFF | many | TRBJ1-1 | - | TRBV2
TGTGCCAGCAGTTTACGGCAGGCGGATGGCTACACCTTC | CASSLRQADGYTF | - | TRBJ1-2 | - | TRBV27
TGTGCCAGCAGTGAGACAGGGAACTATGGCTACACCTTC | CASSETGNYGYTF | few | TRBJ1-2 | TRBD1 | TRBV2
TGTGCCACCAGTGAAGGGATCACAGCTACGCAGTATTTT | CATSEGITATQYF | - | TRBJ2-3 | - | TRBV24-1
TGTGCCAGTAGTATCACAGGGGTAAACACCGGGGAGCTGTTTTTT | CASSITGVNTGELFF | once | TRBJ2-2 | TRBD1 | TRBV19
TGCGCCAGCACGCGCCACCGGGGTTCCAATCAGCCCCAGCATTTT | CASTRHRGSNQPQHF | once | TRBJ1-5 | - | TRBV10-1
TGCGCCAGCAGTGAGTCGCAGGACATAACCGCTTTCTTT | CASSESQDITAFF | - | TRBJ1-1 | - | TRBV10-2
TGCAGTGCTAGCATAGGGACAGGGCGGTCCGGGGAGCTGTTTTTT | CSASIGTGRSGELFF | - | TRBJ2-2 | TRBD1 | TRBV20-1
TGTGCCAGCAGCTCGGCACCGACAGGGGAAGAGACCCAGTACTTC | CASSSAPTGEETQYF | - | TRBJ2-5 | TRBD1 | TRBV5-4
TGTGCCATCAGTGGACAGGGCCGAAACTACTCCTATAATTCACCCCTCCACTTT | CAISGQGRNYSYNSPLHF | - | TRBJ1-6 | TRBD1 | TRBV10-3
TGTGCCAGCAGCCCACCGGGACAGTTTATCTACAATGAGCAGTTCTTC | CASSPPGQFIYNEQFF | - | TRBJ2-1 | TRBD1 | TRBV9
TGTGCCATCAGTGAGTCCAGTCTCAGCAATCAGCCCCAGCATTTT | CAISESSLSNQPQHF | - | TRBJ1-5 | - | TRBV10-3
TGTGCCAGCAGTGAACACCAGTACCAAGAGACCCAGTTCTTC | CASSEHQYQETQFF | - | TRBJ2-1 | - | TRBV2
TGCAGGGTAGTCAGGGGAGGGAACACTGAAGCTTTCTTT | CRVVRGGNTEAFF | - | TRBJ1-1 | - | TRBV20-1
TGCAGTGCCGGACTAGCGGGAGATCCCTACGAGCAGTACTTC | CSAGLAGDPYEQYF | - | TRBJ2-7 | TRBD2 | TRBV20-1
TGTGCCACCAGCACAGGACTGCAAGAGACCCAGTACTTC | CATSTGLQETQYF | - | TRBJ2-5 | - | TRBV15
TGTGCCAGCAGTGGACTCACAGATACGCAGTATTTT | CASSGLTDTQYF | - | TRBJ2-3 | - | TRBV6-6
TGTGCCACCTCCGGGACACAGAACACCGGGGAGCTGTTTTTT | CATSGTQNTGELFF | - | TRBJ2-2 | - | TRBV24-1
TGTGCCAGCAGCCCCGGATTGACCGGGGAGCTGTTTTTT | CASSPGLTGELFF | - | TRBJ2-2 | - | TRBV7-3
TGTGCCAGTAGTATTACGTCGCCGGCCTATAGCAATCAGCCCCAGCATTTT | CASSITSPAYSNQPQHF | few | TRBJ1-5 | - | TRBV19
TGTGCCAGCAGTGAGGGACAGGGGCCGGGAGAGACCCAGTACTTC | CASSEGQGPGETQYF | once | TRBJ2-5 | TRBD1 | TRBV2
TGTGCCAGCAGCGAGAGAAGGACAGGGGACGTCTATGGCTACACCTTC | CASSERRTGDVYGYTF | - | TRBJ1-2 | TRBD1 | TRBV6-5
TGTGCCAGCAGTAGGAGGACAGATACGCAGTATTTT | CASSRRTDTQYF | few | TRBJ2-3 | - | TRBV25-1
TGTGCCAGCGGCTCCCAACCCGGAACCCAAGAGACCCAGTACTTC | CASGSQPGTQETQYF | - | TRBJ2-5 | - | TRBV7-8
TGCAGTGCTAGAGATCGTACAGGGGGTAACTACGAGCAGTACTTC | CSARDRTGGNYEQYF | - | TRBJ2-7 | TRBD1 | TRBV20-1
TGTGCCAGCAGCTCAGCATATGGAGGGTACGAGCAGTACTTC | CASSSAYGGYEQYF | - | TRBJ2-7 | - | TRBV7-9
TGTGCCACCAGTGATCGGACTTCAAATGGCTATGGCTACACCTTC | CATSDRTSNGYGYTF | - | TRBJ1-2 | - | TRBV24-1
TGCGCCAGCTCCGGGACAGGGAAGGGCTACACCTTC | CASSGTGKGYTF | - | TRBJ1-2 | TRBD1 | TRBV5-1
TGCAGCGTTGAGTTTTTGGACGGTTTCTTT | CSVEFLDGFF | - | TRBJ1-1 | - | TRBV29-1
TGTGCCAGTAGAGAACAGGGGGCTATGGGCACTGAAGCTTTCTTT | CASREQGAMGTEAFF | - | TRBJ1-1 | TRBD1 | TRBV19
TGTGCCAGCAGGGGGGGGGCAGGCTCTGAAGCTTTCTTT | CASRGGAGSEAFF | - | TRBJ1-1 | - | TRBV9
TGTGCCAGCAGTGACGGGACTAGCGGGGGGGCCTACGAGCAGTACTTC | CASSDGTSGGAYEQYF | - | TRBJ2-7 | TRBD2 | TRBV6-4
TGCCAGCAGCCAAGACTGGAACCCTACGAGCAGTACTTC | CQQPRLEPYEQYF | - | TRBJ2-7 | - | TRBV29-1
TGTGCCAGCAGCGACTCCTCCGGGGGGGCCGGCACAGATACGCAGTATTTT | CASSDSSGGAGTDTQYF | many | TRBJ2-3 | TRBD2 | TRBV7-9
TGTGCCAGCAGCGTATTGTCAGGCCTAGGCCAAGAGACCCAGTACTTC | CASSVLSGLGQETQYF | - | TRBJ2-5 | - | TRBV9
TGTGCCAGCAGCCTTAGCGGGGGGCCTAACAATGAGCAGTTCTTC | CASSLSGGPNNEQFF | few | TRBJ2-1 | TRBD2 | TRBV7-8
TGTGCCAGCAGCCAAGATCACGCAGGGCTCGGGGACAACGTCCTGACTTTC | CASSQDHAGLGDNVLTF | - | TRBJ2-6 | - | TRBV4-2
TGTGCCACCCGAACAGGGTACGAGCAGTACTTC | CATRTGYEQYF | few | TRBJ2-7 | - | TRBV10-3
TGTGCCAGTACCATGGTTGCAGGTACCAGTTCACCCCTCCACTTT | CASTMVAGTSSPLHF | - | TRBJ1-6 | - | TRBV7-2
TGTGCCAGCAACTTATTGAGAGCTTTCTTT | CASNLLRAFF | - | TRBJ1-1 | - | TRBV7-4
TGTGCCAGCAGCTCGACTAGCGGGATCAATGAGCAGTTCTTC | CASSSTSGINEQFF | - | TRBJ2-1 | TRBD2 | TRBV7-2
TGCAGCCAACGGGACAGGGGTCCGACAGATACGCAGTATTTT | CSQRDRGPTDTQYF | - | TRBJ2-3 | TRBD1 | TRBV29-1
TGTGCCATCAGTGATGTCGGGGGGCGTGATGAAGCTTTCTTT | CAISDVGGRDEAFF | - | TRBJ1-1 | - | TRBV10-3